The sequence of this T cell receptor beta chain was determined in a study of shared clonotypes between healthy human individuals. Study-wide background: The plates for each donor numbered three CD4 naive, three CD4 memory, two CD8 naive and one CD8 memory.

Trimming left V 3 bases short and J 6 bases short, with 15 bases between. This CDR3 comprises 15 residues. Germline V gives CDR1 SEHNR, CDR2 FQNEAQ (reference sequence). Nashville, Tennessee was home to all donors, who were Caucasian adults. Notes on this clone: Its antigen is still unknown.

Study-level findings and limits: Clonotype sharing levels among donors were expected to vary with sequencing depth.

Some clones are missing from TCRdb's copy, which holds only in-frame ones; the method was immunoSEQ multiplex PCR. The sample has approximately 180,000 clones, approximately 95% seen once. The genes are TRBV7-9 and TRBJ1-3; no clear D gene. This sequence originates from a woman in her twenties or thirties in good health. Sequences were obtained from naive CD4+ T cells sorted from blood. Subset: CD45RA+ positively selected. The CDR3 region is CASSFFMSNQNTIYF. The DNA of the CDR3 is TGTGCCAGCAGCTTTTTTATGTCCAATCAAAACACCATATATTTT.